The rows below give T cell receptor beta chains drawn from one sample of a study of OX40 agonist ivuxolimab in advanced cancers. Clones were read by immunoSEQ multiplex PCR, and TCRdb kept only the in-frame ones, dropping some. The repertoire holds about 38,000 clones, with about 88% as singletons. The sequences come from CD4+ or CD8+ T cells sorted from blood, collected in a trial of the OX40 agonist ivuxolimab. These receptors were obtained from an adult with an advanced solid tumor such as melanoma, head and neck, liver or kidney cancer. The CDR3 runs from the conserved cysteine through the conserved F or W. Clone size is given for some rows only: seen once, a few or many times, or a class if the clone is expanded.

J gene | clone size | V gene | CDR3 protein
TRBJ2-3 | NA | TRBV28 | CASSPPGQGSKRASTDTQYF
TRBJ2-2 | NA | TRBV7-9 | CASSLATGELFF
TRBJ1-1 | NA | TRBV28 | CASSLDRGYTEAFF
TRBJ1-4 | NA | TRBV27 | CASSLSSLGNEKLFF
TRBJ1-2 | NA | TRBV5-6 | CASSAAGGYTF
TRBJ1-1 | NA | TRBV4-2 | CASSQDPGGPGNTEAFF
TRBJ1-1 | NA | TRBV27 | CASSLLGNTEAFF
TRBJ2-3 | NA | TRBV6-1 | CASSDGGATDTQYF
TRBJ1-2 | once | TRBV30 | CAWGFTRDGYTF
TRBJ2-3 | NA | TRBV7-2 | CASSPIKTQYF
TRBJ2-6 | NA | TRBV23-1 | CASSQTLMSLGSGANVLTF
TRBJ2-7 | NA | TRBV7-9 | CASSLGDKTYEQYF
TRBJ1-6 | NA | TRBV5-6 | CASSSTLQQGANSPLHF
TRBJ2-5 | NA | TRBV18 | CASSPQWVRHQETQYF
TRBJ2-6 | NA | TRBV29-1 | CSVEKDSSGANVLTF
TRBJ1-1 | NA | TRBV7-6 | CASSLTDTRNTEAFF
TRBJ1-1 | NA | TRBV6-4 | CASSDSTGTEAFF
TRBJ1-1 | NA | TRBV4-3 | CASSRSTANTEAFF
TRBJ2-7 | NA | TRBV28 | CASRERGGIYEQYF
TRBJ2-1 | NA | TRBV7-2 | CASSLEPSPYNEQFF
TRBJ1-1 | NA | TRBV5-4 | CASSLEWSNTEAFF
TRBJ1-1 | NA | TRBV20-1 | CSPQEVVAFF
TRBJ1-4 | NA | TRBV7-9 | CASSLTQGTTNEKLFF
TRBJ2-7 | NA | TRBV28 | CASSSQGAREQYF
TRBJ2-7 | NA | TRBV14 | CASSQALGGSYEQYF
TRBJ1-2 | NA | TRBV10-3 | CAISEQDRDYGYTF
TRBJ2-7 | NA | TRBV4-3 | CASSQEAGLDEQYF
TRBJ1-2 | NA | TRBV7-2 | CASSSLARTGYTF
TRBJ2-7 | once | TRBV18 | CASSPGTGGEQYF
TRBJ2-7 | NA | TRBV7-6 | CASSLAGGSYEQYF
TRBJ2-7 | NA | TRBV7-9 | CASSLGDRQYEQYF